A single sample is the source of the 32 T cell receptor beta chains below, sequenced in a study of control samples from healthy donors and cancer patients. Only in-frame clones appear in the TCRdb table, and some are missing; sequencing was by immunoSEQ multiplex PCR. The profile covers 100,000 to 150,000 clones, with just under 90% appearing a single time and over 10% taken by the ten largest. The sample taken for sequencing was blood. All receptors come from a man aged 30 to 39 in good health.

The rearrangement joins TRBV19 to TRBJ1-5; 7 positions agree with TRBD1. Germline lookup yields CDR1 LNHDA and CDR2 SQIVND (reference sequence). The V segment lost 5 bases and the J segment 0 bases; nucleotides outside the gene matches: 16. The CDR3 extends over 19 amino acids. Here the CDR3 DNA reads TGTGCCAGTAGTCAGGGGGACGCCGGGTCTCGGTATAGCAATCAGCCCCAGCATTTT. The encoded protein is CASSQGDAGSRYSNQPQHF.

The rearrangement links TRBV5-1 to TRBJ2-7, with 8 positions matching TRBD1. This CDR3 spans 14 amino acids. Unmatched junction bases numbered 5, after V lost 0 bases and J lost 6 bases. Per germline, CDR1 SGHRS and CDR2 YFSETQ. The CDR3 DNA reads as TGCGCCAGCAGCTTGGGGACAGGGACCGGCGAGCAGTACTTC. This sequence encodes CASSLGTGTGEQYF.

The chain uses TRBV3-1 (or the pseudogene TRBV3-2) and TRBJ2-1; unclear D gene. V lost 1 base and J 0 bases, leaving 7 bases between the germline ends. The V gene's germline CDR1 is LGHDT and CDR2 YNNKEL (reference sequence). The CDR3 is 15 amino acids. The DNA for the CDR3 is TGTGCCAGCAGCCAAGTGCTTAACTCCTACAATGAGCAGTTCTTC. Encoded protein: CASSQVLNSYNEQFF.

The chain carries TRBV25-1 and TRBJ1-2, with TRBD1 identical over 7 bases. The V and J ends lost 5 bases and 2 bases, in that order; junction bases with no gene match: 2. Germline V gene data show CDR1 as MGHDK and CDR2 as SYGVNS. The CDR3 is made up of 13 amino acids. The CDR3 here is CASSRDSNYGYTF. CDR3 in DNA: TGTGCCAGCAGTCGGGACAGCAACTATGGCTACACCTTC.

This sequence joins TRBV19 and TRBJ1-1; no clear D. This CDR3 is 18 amino acids long. Germline lookup yields CDR1 LNHDA and CDR2 SQIVND (reference sequence). Trimming left V 5 bases short and J 7 bases short, with 29 bases between. CDR3 sequence (DNA): TGTGCCAGTAGTCCCCCGGCCAGGCAGTCTTTCGGAGCGAGTGAAGCTTTCTTT. This sequence encodes CASSPPARQSFGASEAFF.

This chain joins TRBV20-1 and TRBJ2-7; D is perhaps TRBD1 (6 bases). Trimming shortened V by 5 bases and J by 3 bases, and 8 bases separated the two germline ends. Germline loops: CDR1 DFQATT, CDR2 SNEGSKA (reference sequence). The CDR3 consists of 11 residues. The CDR3 DNA reads TGCAGTGCTGTGACAGGCTACGAGCAGTACTTC. This translates into CSAVTGYEQYF.

The chain uses TRBV3-1 (or the pseudogene TRBV3-2) and TRBJ1-6; D is uncertain. The CDR3 sequence is 13 residues long. The V end was cut by 2 bases, the J end by 10 bases, with 9 bases between. Germline-derived CDR1 and CDR2 are LGHDT and YNNKEL (reference sequence). CDR3 sequence: CASSQPYNSPLHF. CDR3 bases: TGTGCCAGCAGCCAACCTTACAACTCACCCCTCCACTTT.

The rearrangement links TRBV9 to TRBJ2-2, with a tentative D call TRBD1 (5 bases). This CDR3 contains 17 residues. Germline V gene lookup returns CDR1 SGDLS and CDR2 YYNGEE. V shed 0 bases and J shed 1 base, with 13 bases lying between them. Here the CDR3 reads CASSVGGQQGNTGELFF. The CDR3 coding sequence is TGTGCCAGCAGCGTAGGGGGCCAACAAGGGAACACCGGGGAGCTGTTTTTT.

The chain uses TRBV12-3 or TRBV12-4 and TRBJ1-3; no clear D gene. The CDR3 sequence is 12 residues long. Trimming took off 5 bases at V and 3 bases at J, with 5 bases between the two ends. The CDR3 DNA reads as TGTGCCAGCAGTCCTGGTGGAAACACCATATATTTT. Protein product: CASSPGGNTIYF.

Worth noting for this clone: This sample also contains other DNA sequences that code for the same CDR3. The V gene is TRBV5-1, the J gene TRBJ2-3, with 7 positions matching TRBD1. Germline CDR1 reads SGHRS; CDR2 reads YFSETQ. The CDR3 has 15 residues. The J segment lost 4 bases and the V segment lost 0 bases, leaving 5 bases of the junction unmatched. DNA of the CDR3: TGCGCCAGCAGCTTGGTTGGTAGGGGGCCAGATACGCAGTATTTT. It specifies CASSLVGRGPDTQYF.

The chain has TRBV6-1 and TRBJ2-7; 10 positions agree with TRBD1. The CDR3 sequence is 16 residues long. Germline V lookup: CDR1 MNHNS, CDR2 SASEGT. V dropped 2 bases and J dropped 2; count of bases not matched to a gene: 6. CDR3 bases: TGTGCCAGCAGTGAAATAGGGACAGGGGTGGCCTACGAGCAGTACTTC. Protein product: CASSEIGTGVAYEQYF.

This rearrangement joins TRBV6-6 to TRBJ2-7; 8 bases fit TRBD1. Germline trimming cut 7 bases from V and 1 base from J; bases unmatched to any gene: 12. Per germline, CDR1 MNHNY and CDR2 SVGAGI (reference sequence). The CDR3 consists of 16 residues. The CDR3 sequence: CASTDSGQGGSYEQYV. The CDR3, as DNA: TGTGCCAGCACGGACTCCGGACAGGGAGGTTCCTACGAGCAGTACGTC.

The chain links TRBV5-5 to TRBJ2-7, with D perhaps being TRBD1 or TRBD2 (5 bases each). The CDR3 has 14 amino acids. V was clipped by 4 bases and J by 6 bases, with 17 bases between them. Germline values: CDR1 SGHKS, CDR2 YYEKEE (reference sequence). Written as DNA, the CDR3 is TGTGCCAGCAGCCGGGACCCTTTGGGTTTCGAGCAGTACTTC. Amino acid sequence: CASSRDPLGFEQYF.

This sequence joins TRBV3-1 (or the pseudogene TRBV3-2) and TRBJ1-2, with D hard to call. This CDR3 has 12 amino acids. Germline assignment: CDR1 LGHDT and CDR2 YNNKEL (reference sequence). V shed 5 bases and J shed 7 bases, with 11 bases lying between them. The CDR3, as DNA: TGTGCCAGCAGCACTTCCGGTAGTGGCTACACCTTC. Encoded protein: CASSTSGSGYTF.

The chain employs TRBV6-5 and TRBJ1-6; 10 positions agree with TRBD1. The CDR3 runs 14 residues. Germline assignment: CDR1 MNHEY and CDR2 SVGAGI. J gave up 10 bases and V 6 bases, and 6 bases lay outside the gene matches. The DNA of the CDR3 is TGTGCCAGCAGGAAGGGACAGGGGAGCTCACCCCTCCACTTT. Protein sequence: CASRKGQGSSPLHF.

The chain links TRBV12-5 to TRBJ1-1; D gene uncertain. V shed 3 bases and J shed 5 bases, with 7 bases lying between them. The CDR3 spans 12 residues. CDR1 and CDR2 (germline): LGHNT, FRNRAP. In DNA form, the CDR3 reads TGTGCTAGTGGTTTAGAAGGGACTGAAGCTTTCTTT. The encoded protein is CASGLEGTEAFF.

This rearrangement joins TRBV9 to TRBJ1-2; no reliable D call. Per germline, CDR1 SGDLS and CDR2 YYNGEE. Trimming took 4 bases from V and 6 from J, leaving 19 bases between them. This CDR3 is 15 amino acids long. For the CDR3, the DNA is TGTGCCAGCAGCTCTGGAAGGAGGCAGGAGAATGGCTACACCTTC. Encoded protein: CASSSGRRQENGYTF.

The V call is TRBV10-3, the J call TRBJ1-2; possible D gene TRBD1, 6 bases. CDR1 and CDR2 (germline): ENHRY, SYGVKD. V dropped 7 bases and J dropped 3 bases, with 15 bases sitting between them. CDR3 length: 14 residues. The DNA of the CDR3 is TGTGCCATCACCATGACAGGACCAGACTATGGCTACACCTTC. Protein product: CAITMTGPDYGYTF.

The chain joins TRBV5-6 to TRBJ2-2, with a weak D call TRBD2 (5 bases). Germline V gene lookup returns CDR1 SGHDT and CDR2 YYEEEE. Trimming shortened V by 1 base and J by 7 bases, and 8 bases separated the two germline ends. The CDR3 contains 13 residues. CDR3 in amino acids: CASSLPLGGELFF. DNA for the CDR3: TGTGCCAGCAGCTTGCCACTAGGCGGGGAGCTGTTTTTT.

The gene calls are TRBV3-1 (or the pseudogene TRBV3-2) and TRBJ1-2; D is unresolved. The length of the CDR3 is 14 residues. Germline V gene sequence: CDR1 LGHDT, CDR2 YNNKEL (reference sequence). Deletions cut 4 bases from V and 7 bases from J, with 16 bases between. The CDR3 is CASSLHKTASGYTF. Here the CDR3 DNA reads TGTGCCAGCAGCCTTCACAAGACCGCCAGTGGCTACACCTTC.

The J gene is TRBJ1-1, the V gene TRBV19; D gene ambiguous. The CDR3 is 15 residues long. Germline CDR1 and CDR2: LNHDA and SQIVND (reference sequence). Trimming pared 5 bases from V and 0 bases from J, leaving 13 bases between. The CDR3 nucleotides read TGTGCCAGTAGTGGCGGGTTTCGGATGAACACTGAAGCTTTCTTT. Encoded protein: CASSGGFRMNTEAFF.

This chain connects TRBV6-5 to TRBJ2-3; no firm D call. The V and J ends lost 6 bases and 2 bases respectively, with 12 bases between them. Germline loops: CDR1 MNHEY, CDR2 SVGAGI. The CDR3 contains 14 residues. CDR3 loop: CASRVGQNTDTQYF. CDR3 in DNA: TGTGCCAGCAGGGTCGGGCAGAACACAGATACGCAGTATTTT.

This clone occurred a few times. The chain links TRBV9 to TRBJ1-1; 8 nucleotides match TRBD1. J lost 4 bases, V lost 4 bases, and 6 bases had no gene match. CDR1 and CDR2 from the germline V gene are SGDLS and YYNGEE. The CDR3 runs 14 residues. CDR3 nucleotide sequence: TGTGCCAGCAGCCTCGGGACAGGTGCCACTGAAGCTTTCTTT. It codes for CASSLGTGATEAFF.

The V gene is TRBV11-2, the J gene TRBJ1-4; no clear D. Germline CDR1 reads SGHAT; CDR2 reads FQNNGV. V was trimmed by 7 bases and J by 6 bases, leaving 21 bases between them. The CDR3 sequence is 16 residues long. CDR3 in DNA: TGTGCCAGCACCCCGAGGACTCGGGTATGGGATGAAAAACTGTTTTTT. Protein sequence: CASTPRTRVWDEKLFF.

The gene calls are TRBV4-2 and TRBJ2-1, with 10 bases identical to TRBD2. Germline values: CDR1 LGHNA, CDR2 YNFKEQ. This CDR3 is 16 amino acids long. J was trimmed by 2 bases and V by 1 base; bases with no gene match: 2. The CDR3 reads CASSQVGLAAYNEQFF. The CDR3 nucleotides are TGTGCCAGCAGCCAAGTTGGACTAGCGGCCTACAATGAGCAGTTCTTC.

The chain recombines TRBV15 with TRBJ1-3; D not resolved. This CDR3 spans 14 amino acids. CDR1 and CDR2 (germline): LNHNV, YYDKDF (reference sequence). Deletions cut 3 bases from V and 0 bases from J, with 6 bases between. The CDR3, as DNA: TGTGCCACCAGCAGTCGGGACTCTGGAAACACCATATATTTT. It is translated as CATSSRDSGNTIYF.

The rearrangement uses TRBV10-3 and TRBJ2-7, with TRBD2 matching 9 bases. The germline V gene has CDR1 ENHRY and CDR2 SYGVKD. V was clipped by 5 bases and J by 2 bases; unmatched bases: 10. The CDR3 extends over 16 amino acids. CDR3 residues: CAISNSLAGETYEQYF. In nucleotides, the CDR3 is TGTGCCATCAGTAATTCCTTAGCGGGGGAAACCTACGAGCAGTACTTC.

The V call is TRBV23-1, the J call TRBJ2-1; 7 nucleotides match TRBD1. TRBV23-1 is classed as an ORF, of uncertain function. This CDR3 has 19 amino acids. V shed 9 bases and J 0 bases; nucleotides not matched to a gene: 20. Here the CDR3 DNA reads TGCGCCAGGTCCCCAAGGGGGCAGGACCGCTACTGCTCCTACAATGAGCAGTTCTTC. As protein: CARSPRGQDRYCSYNEQFF.

This clone occurred a few times. The rearrangement uses TRBV3-1 (or the pseudogene TRBV3-2) and TRBJ1-5, with a tentative D call TRBD1 (6 bases). The CDR3 runs 14 residues. Germline V gives CDR1 LGHDT, CDR2 YNNKEL (reference sequence). Trimming left V 5 bases short and J 4 bases short, with 12 bases between. CDR3 nucleotides: TGTGCCAGCAGCGAGACAGGAGGAAATCAGCCCCAGCATTTT. It specifies CASSETGGNQPQHF.

The chain recombines TRBV12-5 with TRBJ2-3, with D perhaps TRBD1 or TRBD2 (6 bases each). V dropped 0 bases and J dropped 6 bases, with 16 bases sitting between them. CDR3 size: 16 residues. Germline assignment: CDR1 LGHNT and CDR2 FRNRAP. The CDR3: CASGLVRGGPDDTQYF. In DNA, the CDR3 is TGTGCTAGTGGTTTGGTTAGAGGGGGGCCTGATGATACGCAGTATTTT.

The J gene is TRBJ1-2, the V gene TRBV5-1; D is possibly TRBD1 (6 bases). The CDR3 sequence is 14 residues long. Germline lookup yields CDR1 SGHRS and CDR2 YFSETQ. The V end was cut by 1 base, the J end by 3 bases, with 10 bases between. The CDR3 coding sequence is TGCGCCAGCAGCTTGCCGGACAGATACTATGGCTACACCTTC. Protein: CASSLPDRYYGYTF.

This clone was detected only a few times. The rearrangement links TRBV7-2 to TRBJ2-5; D is possibly TRBD1 or TRBD2 (7 bases each). Per the germline V gene, CDR1 is SGHTA and CDR2 is FQGNSA. This CDR3 region has 15 residues. V was shortened by 5 bases and J by 1 base, with 14 bases between the two germline ends. CDR3 sequence: CASSPQGGGQETQYF. CDR3 in DNA: TGTGCCAGCAGCCCCCAGGGGGGGGGCCAAGAGACCCAGTACTTC.